This record covers a single T cell receptor beta chain. Its antigen is undetermined. The PCR used 60 Vbeta and 13 Jbeta primers. Clones were read by immunoSEQ multiplex PCR, and TCRdb kept only the in-frame ones, dropping some. The sample contains fewer than 85,000 clones, roughly 72% of which appear only once. CDR3 length: 13 amino acids. CDR1 and CDR2 (germline): GTSNPN, SVGIG (reference sequence). Trimming took 6 bases from V and 2 from J; bases not matched to a gene: 3. The data were obtained in a study of cytomegalovirus exposure and HLA in healthy donors. Study in general: Among about 190 million T cells, an earlier analysis found 95 million to 140 million unique TCR beta sequences. General study results and limits: The study recorded some 160 TCR beta chains that were cytomegalovirus-associated.

The rearrangement links TRBV30 to TRBJ2-2; 7 nucleotides match TRBD1. Sequencing used PBMCs. The receptor's source is a middle-aged woman in good health and CMV-seropositive. The CDR3 bases are TGTGCCTGCAGACAGGGAAACACCGGGGAGCTGTTTTTT. Protein product: CACRQGNTGELFF.